The TCR beta chain under discussion was sequenced for a study of CD8 T cells in ankylosing spondylitis. Study-level findings and limits: Researchers reportedly found disease-linked clones significantly enriched in matched ankylosing spondylitis synovial fluid. Some of the motif variants had earlier been found in reactive arthritis patients' fluid and blood. Characteristic, it appeared, of ankylosing spondylitis blood was a TCR beta motif of about eight highly homologous variants.

In making TCR beta libraries, quantitative 5'-RACE with molecular barcodes was used. Via MiXCR, TCRdb re-called the 5' RACE reads, giving one row per CDR3 protein. The sample includes about 340,000 distinct CDR3 sequences, roughly 8% of them seen just once. The germline CDR1 and CDR2 sequences are DFQATT and SNEGSKA (reference sequence). This CDR3 is built from 15 residues. Trimming left V 3 bases short and J 2 bases short, with 15 bases between. Concerning this clonotype itself: Its antigen remains unidentified.

This clonotype originated in a male donor with ankylosing spondylitis. This chain uses TRBV20-1 with TRBJ2-3; D perhaps matches TRBD2 (5 bases). The sample was blood, either unsorted or a sorted T cell fraction (not recorded which). The CDR3 reads CSASGGLEFTDTQYF. The CDR3 DNA reads TGCAGTGCTAGTGGCGGGCTAGAATTCACAGATACGCAGTATTTT.